Shown below are 5 T cell receptor beta chains from a single sample sequenced in a study of molecular identifiers for immune sequencing clone quantification. MiXCR, applied by TCRdb to the PCR reads, yields one record per CDR3 protein. The sample contains some 40,000 distinct CDR3 sequences, 15% to 20% of which appear only once. The sample consisted of naive CD8+ T cells from blood, with Jurkat cell RNA spiked in. Subset reported: FACS-sorted CD8+CD4-CCR7+CD45RA+ naive T cells. The receptor set was obtained from a human donor in good health. Some libraries in this study had Jurkat cell RNA spiked in.

This clonotype was observed many times. The chain links TRBV5-6 to TRBJ2-1; no definite D call. The CDR3 covers 11 residues. CDR1 and CDR2 from the germline V gene are SGHDT and YYEEEE. V was clipped by 1 base and J by 16 bases, with 12 bases between them. In DNA form, the CDR3 reads TGTGCCAGCAGCTTGAGTCTAGAATTATTCTTC. Translation gives CASSLSLELFF.

The chain links TRBV6-2 or TRBV6-3 to TRBJ2-3; D possibly matches TRBD1 or TRBD2 (5 bases each). CDR3 length equals 17 residues. Trimming stripped 0 bases from V and 4 bases from J, with 17 bases between. Germline CDR1 MNHEY, CDR2 SVGEGT. The CDR3 bases are TGTGCCAGCAGTTACTCAAGGGTATCGGGGCCCCCAGATACGCAGTATTTT. Encoded protein: CASSYSRVSGPPDTQYF.

This clonotype appeared a few times. A much more abundant neighbour one base away suggests this may be a read error. The chain uses TRBV20-1 and TRBJ1-5; weak D call: TRBD1 (5 bases). Per germline, CDR1 DFQATT and CDR2 SNEGSKA (reference sequence). This CDR3 is built from 10 residues. CDR3 nucleotide sequence: TGCAGCAGGGCTAGTCAGCCCCAGCATTTT. This codes for CSRASQPQHF.

There are many counts of this clonotype. One end of the junction varies from germline; a read error may be responsible. The chain uses TRBV27 and TRBJ1-6; D call uncertain. The CDR3 extends over 16 amino acids. CDR1 is MNHEY and CDR2 is SMNVEV in the germline V gene (reference sequence). CDR3 in amino acids: CASSLSLDRYNSPLHF. The CDR3 DNA follows: TGTGCCAGCAGCTTATCGCTGGACCGTTATAATTCACCCCTCCACTTT.

Details on this clonotype: A much larger clone is a single base away; this may be a read error. This chain uses TRBV20-1 with TRBJ2-7, with TRBD1 identical over 7 bases. The CDR3 is 15 amino acids. The germline gives CDR1 DFQATT, CDR2 SNEGSKA (reference sequence). V lost 1 base and J lost 2; bases outside the gene matches: 8. CDR3 loop: CSARVPPQGAYEQYF. The CDR3 DNA sequence: TGCAGTGCTAGAGTCCCACCCCAGGGGGCCTACGAGCAGTACTTC.